The clone carrying this TCR beta chain was found a few times. No antigen is known for it. ViraFEST used viral peptide pools to expand antigen-specific CD4+ T cells before sequencing. The authors isolated CD4+ T cells after 9 to 10 days of culture. This individual contracted SARS-CoV-2 between March and December 2020, as verified by PCR. Half-medium replacement with IL-2 medium occurred on days 3 and 7. Germline assignment: CDR1 SGHRS and CDR2 YFSETQ. This CDR3 region has 15 residues. J was trimmed by 6 bases and V by 4 bases; bases with no gene match: 6. Some clones are missing from TCRdb's copy, which holds only in-frame ones; the method was immunoSEQ multiplex PCR. The sample consists of under 55,000 clones, around 74% of them appearing once. This specimen comes from a study of vaccination effects on CD4 cells after COVID-19. About the research overall: Sample donation by two convalescent patients took place 16 days and one week before vaccination. The study, taken as a whole, reports: Marked contraction was observed in infection-induced and vaccine-induced clones late after vaccination.

The sequences come from CD4+ T cells from PBMCs cultured with a peptide pool, collected before COVID-19 vaccination. The TCR sequence derives from a human donor who had a prior SARS-CoV-2 infection. The rearrangement uses TRBV5-1 and TRBJ2-2; TRBD2 aligns across 10 bases. The CDR3 sequence: CASSISGGAPGELFF. The CDR3 coding sequence is TGCGCCAGCAGCATAAGCGGGGGGGCCCCCGGGGAGCTGTTTTTT.